Presented here are 32 T cell receptor beta chains from one specimen sequenced in a study of early stage breast cancer tumors. Clones were read by immunoSEQ multiplex PCR, and TCRdb kept only the in-frame ones, dropping some. The table has tens of thousands of clones, over 80% seen once. Sample: blood. These receptors all stem from a person aged 70 to 85 with breast cancer.

The CDR3 loop is CASYGRAPDTQYF. CDR3 DNA sequence: TGTGCCAGCTACGGGAGGGCCCCAGATACGCAGTATTTT. The V call is TRBV2, the J call TRBJ2-3; TRBD2 matches 8 bases. The CDR3 contains 13 residues. V was clipped by 8 bases and J by 4 bases; unmatched bases: 5. Germline V lookup: CDR1 SNHLY, CDR2 FYNNEI.

The gene calls are TRBV7-9 and TRBJ2-2, with 10 bases lining up with TRBD1. Germline trimming cut 5 bases from V and 4 bases from J; bases unmatched to any gene: 1. The CDR3 length is 14 residues. Germline CDR1 SEHNR, CDR2 FQNEAQ (reference sequence). In DNA form, the CDR3 reads TGTGCCAGCAGCCGGACAGGGGGCACCGGGGAGCTGTTTTTT. This encodes CASSRTGGTGELFF.

The chain couples TRBV28 to TRBJ2-1; TRBD2 might be the D (6 bases). Trimming removed 1 base at V and 7 bases at J, with 17 bases between. Germline loops: CDR1 MDHEN, CDR2 SYDVKM. The CDR3 contains 16 residues. CDR3: CASSLSSGSYLNEQFF. The CDR3 nucleotides are TGTGCCAGCAGTTTATCATCCGGGAGTTATCTTAATGAGCAGTTCTTC.

The chain has TRBV7-2 and TRBJ1-6; perhaps TRBD1 as D (6 bases). The CDR3 length is 15 residues. Germline-derived CDR1 and CDR2 are SGHTA and FQGNSA. Trimming shortened V by 2 bases and J by 11 bases, and 16 bases separated the two germline ends. CDR3 region: CASSLMGQGLAPLHF. CDR3 coding DNA: TGTGCCAGCAGCTTAATGGGCCAGGGGTTGGCACCCCTCCACTTT.

Only one count was recorded for this clone. The CDR3 nucleotides read TGTGCCAGCAGCTCAGGGGGGCGCTTTATTGGGTATGGCTACACCTTC. Its protein is CASSSGGRFIGYGYTF. V usage is TRBV7-2 and J usage is TRBJ1-2; 7 nucleotides line up with TRBD1. Per germline, CDR1 SGHTA and CDR2 FQGNSA. The J segment lost 5 bases and the V segment lost 4 bases, leaving 13 bases of the junction unmatched. The CDR3 extends over 16 amino acids. Using reference TRBV7-2 and TRBJ1-2 for the parts outside the CDR3, the full variable domain is GAGVSQSPSNKVTEKGKDVELRCDPISGHTALYWYRQSLGQGLEFLIYFQGNSAPDKSGLPSDRFSAERTGGSVSTLTIQRTQQEDSAVYLCASSSGGRFIGYGYTFGSGTRLTVV.

The gene calls are TRBV7-2 and TRBJ1-1; D perhaps matches TRBD1 (6 bases). This CDR3 contains 15 residues. Germline values: CDR1 SGHTA, CDR2 FQGNSA. The ends were cut back, 5 bases at V and 6 bases at J, with 19 bases in the middle. The CDR3 DNA follows: TGTGCCAGCAGCCGACAATCTCTTGAGGGGGCTGAAGCTTTCTTT. Encoded protein: CASSRQSLEGAEAFF.

The sample holds one count of this clone. This chain joins TRBV19 and TRBJ1-6; D unresolved. Germline CDR1 reads LNHDA; CDR2 reads SQIVND (reference sequence). The CDR3 covers 12 residues. Trimming pared 6 bases from V and 10 bases from J, leaving 10 bases between. CDR3 DNA sequence: TGTGCCAGTAGCGTCCCGGGGTCACCCCTCCACTTT. It specifies CASSVPGSPLHF. Full variable domain (outside the CDR3, taken from reference TRBV19 and TRBJ1-6): DGGITQSPKYLFRKEGQNVTLSCEQNLNHDAMYWYRQDPGQGLRLIYYSQIVNDFQKGDIAEGYSVSREKKESFPLTVTSAQKNPTAFYLCASSVPGSPLHFGNGTRLTVT.

The chain combines TRBV28 with TRBJ1-2, with D possibly being TRBD1 (5 bases). This CDR3 has 13 amino acids. V lost 7 bases, J lost 2 bases, and 11 bases lay in between. CDR1 and CDR2 (germline): MDHEN, SYDVKM. The CDR3 nucleotides are TGTGCCAGCACCCCAGGGCTGAACTATGGCTACACCTTC. Translation gives CASTPGLNYGYTF.

The CDR3 region is CASSVGVKSSYEQYF. The CDR3 DNA reads TGTGCCAGCAGCGTAGGAGTTAAAAGCTCCTACGAGCAGTACTTC. This chain connects TRBV9 to TRBJ2-7; D unresolved. With 0 bases removed from V and 0 bases from J, the gap between germline ends came to 10 bases. Germline V gives CDR1 SGDLS, CDR2 YYNGEE. The CDR3 has 15 amino acids.

The CDR3, as DNA: TGTGCCATCAGTAAACCGGGACAGGGAGAAAACTATGGCTACACCTTC. Translation gives CAISKPGQGENYGYTF. V is TRBV10-3 and J is TRBJ1-2, with TRBD1 matching 9 bases. V gave up 5 bases and J gave up 2 bases; unmatched junction bases: 9. This CDR3 is built from 16 residues. CDR1 is ENHRY, CDR2 SYGVKD, per germline.

This clone was recorded once. The V and J genes are TRBV11-2 and TRBJ2-1; 14 nucleotides align to TRBD2. The CDR3 runs 16 residues. J gave up 2 bases and V 5 bases, and 2 bases lay outside the gene matches. Germline V lookup: CDR1 SGHAT, CDR2 FQNNGV. For the CDR3, the DNA is TGTGCCAGCAGCCTGACTAGCGGGGGGGCCTACAATGAGCAGTTCTTC. Translation: CASSLTSGGAYNEQFF.

The gene calls are TRBV6-6 and TRBJ2-1; tentative D call: TRBD2 (6 bases). Deletions cut 0 bases from V and 7 bases from J, with 16 bases between. This CDR3 is 16 amino acids long. In germline, CDR1 is MNHNY, CDR2 SVGAGI (reference sequence). The CDR3 coding sequence is TGTGCCAGCAGTTACTCACGTGGCGGGGACGTGAATGAGCAGTTCTTC. This encodes CASSYSRGGDVNEQFF.

The chain links TRBV28 to TRBJ1-5, with D possibly TRBD1 on 5 matching bases. The ends were cut back, 7 bases at V and 2 bases at J, with 15 bases in the middle. The CDR3 covers 15 residues. Looked up from germline, CDR1 is MDHEN and CDR2 is SYDVKM. DNA of the CDR3: TGTGCCAGCAATGAGGTAGGGACTGGCAATCAGCCCCAGCATTTT. This encodes CASNEVGTGNQPQHF.

The genes are TRBV10-3 and TRBJ1-2; 9 bases line up with TRBD1. V shed 7 bases, J shed 1 base, and the junction held 1 base outside the gene matches. Per germline, CDR1 ENHRY and CDR2 SYGVKD. The CDR3 covers 13 residues. CDR3 DNA sequence: TGTGCCATCAAGGGACAGGGTAACTATGGCTACACCTTC. This gives the protein CAIKGQGNYGYTF.

This clone was counted a single time. The V gene is TRBV18, the J gene TRBJ1-6, with D possibly TRBD1 on 5 matching bases. CDR1 and CDR2 (germline): KGHSH, LQKENI. The CDR3 runs to 17 residues. V was shortened by 5 bases and J by 0 bases, with 14 bases between the two germline ends. CDR3 residues: CASSSDRQSSYNSPLHF. DNA of the CDR3: TGTGCCAGCTCATCAGACCGACAGAGCTCCTATAATTCACCCCTCCACTTT.

The V gene is TRBV7-2, the J gene TRBJ1-1; D might be TRBD1 (6 bases). V shed 3 bases and J shed 1 base, with 9 bases lying between them. The length of the CDR3 is 14 residues. Per germline, CDR1 SGHTA and CDR2 FQGNSA. The CDR3 sequence: CASSFSRGNTEAFF. CDR3 sequence (DNA): TGTGCCAGCAGCTTTTCCAGGGGGAACACTGAAGCTTTCTTT.

The rearrangement joins TRBV13 to TRBJ1-1; TRBD1 aligns across 7 bases. The CDR3 has 14 amino acids. Germline V lookup: CDR1 PRHDT, CDR2 FYEKMQ (reference sequence). Unmatched junction bases numbered 4, after V lost 5 bases and J lost 1 base. The CDR3 is CASSQGGGNTEAFF. For the CDR3, the DNA is TGTGCCAGCAGCCAGGGGGGAGGGAACACTGAAGCTTTCTTT.

This clone was observed a single time. The same CDR3 can be traced to other DNA sequences in this sample. The chain combines TRBV11-2 with TRBJ1-1, with D perhaps TRBD1 (6 bases). V was clipped by 0 bases and J by 5 bases, with 7 bases between them. The germline V gene encodes CDR1 SGHAT and CDR2 FQNNGV. There are 13 residues in the CDR3. The CDR3: CASSLEQGTEAFF. The DNA for the CDR3 is TGTGCCAGCAGCTTAGAACAGGGAACTGAAGCTTTCTTT.

This chain uses TRBV7-6 with TRBJ1-2; D might be TRBD1 (5 bases). This CDR3 is 14 amino acids long. Deletions cut 5 bases from V and 2 bases from J, with 12 bases between. Per the germline V gene, CDR1 is SGHVS and CDR2 is FNYEAQ. CDR3 protein: CASSVSGFNYGYTF. CDR3 bases: TGTGCCAGCAGCGTGTCAGGGTTCAACTATGGCTACACCTTC.

CDR3 amino acids: CAISESMNPGGDGYTF. The CDR3 DNA follows: TGTGCCATCAGTGAGTCTATGAACCCCGGAGGCGACGGCTACACCTTC. The gene calls are TRBV10-3 and TRBJ1-2; D call uncertain. Per germline, CDR1 ENHRY and CDR2 SYGVKD. The CDR3 has 16 amino acids. Trimming stripped 0 bases from V and 8 bases from J, with 19 bases between.

The chain recombines TRBV10-1 with TRBJ2-3; 9 bases agree with TRBD1. The V segment lost 5 bases and the J segment 6 bases; nucleotides outside the gene matches: 9. Germline loops: CDR1 WNHNN, CDR2 SYGVQD (reference sequence). The CDR3 length is 15 residues. Here the CDR3 reads CASSPGTGLYDTQYF. The CDR3 DNA reads TGCGCCAGCAGTCCCGGGACAGGGCTGTATGATACGCAGTATTTT.

The DNA for the CDR3 is TGTGCCAGCAGCCCTGGGACTAGCGGGACCGATACGCAGTATTTT. Translating gives CASSPGTSGTDTQYF. The chain recombines TRBV9 with TRBJ2-3, with 13 bases lining up with TRBD2. The trim removed 4 bases at V and 6 bases at J, leaving 5 bases unmatched. There are 15 residues in the CDR3. CDR1 SGDLS and CDR2 YYNGEE come from the germline V gene.

The chain uses TRBV5-1 and TRBJ1-1; D might be TRBD1 (5 bases). Germline CDR1 SGHRS, CDR2 YFSETQ. There are 16 residues in the CDR3. V lost 4 bases and J lost 4, with 20 bases in between. The CDR3 loop reads CASSSGTGDVGTEAFF. CDR3 coding DNA: TGCGCCAGCAGCAGTGGGACGGGGGACGTTGGCACTGAAGCTTTCTTT.

This sequence joins TRBV7-9 and TRBJ2-3; D is undetermined. The CDR3 runs to 14 residues. Germline CDR1 SEHNR, CDR2 FQNEAQ (reference sequence). Trimming shortened V by 1 base and J by 6 bases, and 11 bases separated the two germline ends. In nucleotides, the CDR3 is TGTGCCAGCAGCTTAGACGCAGGTTTGGATACGCAGTATTTT. Translated: CASSLDAGLDTQYF.

The gene calls are TRBV2 and TRBJ2-2; 7 nucleotides match TRBD1. J was trimmed by 5 bases and V by 8 bases; bases with no gene match: 5. This CDR3 comprises 13 residues. Germline CDR1 and CDR2: SNHLY and FYNNEI. The CDR3 protein is CASVGQVTGELFF. In nucleotides, the CDR3 is TGTGCCAGCGTCGGACAGGTTACCGGGGAGCTGTTTTTT. The whole variable domain, remainder taken from reference TRBV2 and TRBJ2-2, is EPEVTQTPSHQVTQMGQEVILRCVPISNHLYFYWYRQILGQKVEFLVSFYNNEISEKSEIFDDQFSVERPDGSNFTLKIRSTKLEDSAMYFCASVGQVTGELFFGEGSRLTVL.

As DNA, the CDR3 is TGTGCCAGTAGTATACTGGCAGGGGGCGGCTATGGCTACACCTTC. It codes for CASSILAGGGYGYTF. This chain joins TRBV19 and TRBJ1-2; 8 bases line up with TRBD1. With V trimmed by 2 bases and J by 4 bases, 6 bases remained unmatched. Germline CDR1 reads LNHDA; CDR2 reads SQIVND (reference sequence). The CDR3 spans 15 residues.

V and J are TRBV7-2 and TRBJ1-6; perhaps TRBD1 as D (6 bases). Trimming removed 3 bases at V and 11 bases at J, with 14 bases between. CDR3 length: 14 residues. CDR1 SGHTA and CDR2 FQGNSA come from the germline V gene. The CDR3 nucleotides read TGTGCCAGCAGCTTTGGGAGCCAGGGGACACCCCTCCACTTT. Translated: CASSFGSQGTPLHF. Looking up the rest from reference TRBV7-2 and TRBJ1-6 gives the full variable domain: GAGVSQSPSNKVTEKGKDVELRCDPISGHTALYWYRQSLGQGLEFLIYFQGNSAPDKSGLPSDRFSAERTGGSVSTLTIQRTQQEDSAVYLCASSFGSQGTPLHFGNGTRLTVT.

The chain employs TRBV6-5 and TRBJ2-7; D unclear. The CDR3 consists of 13 residues. Germline assignment: CDR1 MNHEY and CDR2 SVGAGI. Trimming pared 6 bases from V and 6 bases from J, leaving 15 bases between. CDR3 DNA sequence: TGTGCCAGCAGGCGGAGAGTTCCGGGCGAGCAGTACTTC. Amino acids: CASRRRVPGEQYF.

The sample holds a few counts of this clone. CDR3 sequence reads: CASSAETGYSEQYF. For the CDR3, the DNA is TGCGCCAGCAGCGCAGAGACGGGATACAGCGAGCAGTACTTC. V usage is TRBV5-1 and J usage is TRBJ2-7, with a weak D call TRBD2 (5 bases). CDR1 and CDR2 (germline): SGHRS, YFSETQ. The CDR3 runs to 14 residues. V lost 4 bases to trimming and J lost 6 bases, with 17 bases between them. The entire variable domain, with the rest obtained from reference TRBV5-1 and TRBJ2-7, is as follows: KAGVTQTPRYLIKTRGQQVTLSCSPISGHRSVSWYQQTPGQGLQFLFEYFSETQRNKGNFPGRFSGRQFSNSRSEMNVSTLELGDSALYLCASSAETGYSEQYFGPGTRLTVT.

This clone was detected only once. The chain links TRBV29-1 to TRBJ1-2; 8 positions agree with TRBD1. From germline, CDR1 is SQVTM and CDR2 ANQGSEA. This CDR3 has 13 amino acids. J gave up 3 bases and V 4 bases, and 4 bases lay outside the gene matches. The CDR3: CSVGDRRDYGYTF. The CDR3 bases are TGCAGCGTTGGGGACAGGCGAGACTATGGCTACACCTTC.

The gene calls are TRBV7-2 and TRBJ2-1; 13 bases are shared with TRBD2. Germline V gives CDR1 SGHTA, CDR2 FQGNSA. This CDR3 spans 17 amino acids. Losses at the gene ends were 5 bases for V and 8 bases for J; bases not matched to a gene: 12. CDR3 coding DNA: TGTGCCAGCAGCCCAGCCCCCACTAGCGGGAGGGGGCATGAGCAGTTCTTC. Translating it yields CASSPAPTSGRGHEQFF.

This sequence joins TRBV6-5 and TRBJ2-2; perhaps TRBD2 as D (6 bases). Trimming took off 5 bases at V and 3 bases at J, with 13 bases between the two ends. CDR3 length: 15 amino acids. Germline CDR1 is MNHEY and CDR2 is SVGAGI. The CDR3 DNA reads as TGTGCCAGCAGTCCCCGACTAGTGTACACCGGGGAGCTGTTTTTT. Amino acids: CASSPRLVYTGELFF.